This T cell receptor beta chain derives from a study of cytomegalovirus exposure and HLA in healthy donors. Looked up from germline, CDR1 is SGHAT and CDR2 is FQNNGV. V lost 1 base and J 0 bases, leaving 7 bases between the germline ends. The CDR3 covers 15 residues. The PCR employed 60 Vbeta primers together with 13 Jbeta primers. TCRdb's copy holds only in-frame clones and misses some; the assay was immunoSEQ multiplex PCR. The sample has 200,000 to 250,000 clones. Sequencing used PBMCs. This chain joins TRBV11-2 and TRBJ1-3; D gene uncertain. The source is a girl aged 2-10 years in good health and CMV-seropositive. CDR3 loop: CASSLVESSGNTIYF. As DNA, the CDR3 is TGTGCCAGCAGCTTAGTTGAGAGCTCTGGAAACACCATATATTTT.